Below are 14 T cell receptor beta chains sequenced from a single sample in a study of cytotoxic CD8 clonotypes in ibrutinib-treated CLL (dated by TCRdb to about 2021). The sample's time point label, decoded: about 11 months on ibrutinib. The library was made by the immunoSEQ multiplex PCR assay. TCRdb carries this immuneACCESS record with in-frame sequences only. Its versions omit some clonotypes, under half of them owing to an unresolved V gene in the studies checked, with the rest unexplained. The sample records roughly 150,000 clones, 81% of which are singletons. The top ten hold roughly 2% of the sample. This specimen consisted of PBMCs, obtained after 12 months of ibrutinib treatment. The source of these receptors is a human donor with chronic lymphocytic leukemia.

The chain is built from TRBV29-1 and TRBJ2-5, with TRBD2 identical over 7 bases. Germline V gives CDR1 SQVTM, CDR2 ANQGSEA. V shed 4 bases, J shed 1 base, and the junction held 6 bases outside the gene matches. This CDR3 comprises 14 residues. The CDR3 coding sequence is TGCAGCGTTGTACCTGGGACTACCCAAGAGACCCAGTACTTC. It encodes CSVVPGTTQETQYF.

The chain combines TRBV7-6 with TRBJ2-7; TRBD2 aligns across 9 bases. CDR3 length: 14 residues. Per germline, CDR1 SGHVS and CDR2 FNYEAQ. The V gene end was trimmed by 0 bases and the J gene end by 7 bases; junction bases not matched to a gene: 4. CDR3 nucleotide sequence: TGTGCCAGCAGCTTAGCGCAAACTAGCGGGGAGCAGTACTTC. Its protein is CASSLAQTSGEQYF.

The chain uses TRBV10-2 and TRBJ2-7; TRBD2 agrees at 9 bases. The CDR3 spans 17 residues. The germline V gene encodes CDR1 WSHSY and CDR2 SAAADI. V lost 6 bases to trimming and J lost 2 bases; unmatched junction nucleotides: 14. The CDR3 loop is CASRLAAGGGATYEQYF. In nucleotides, the CDR3 is TGCGCCAGCAGACTCGCCGCAGGCGGGGGGGCGACCTACGAGCAGTACTTC.

The rearrangement uses TRBV5-1 and TRBJ1-1; 11 positions agree with TRBD1. The CDR3 sequence is 14 residues long. The J segment lost 4 bases and the V segment lost 6 bases, leaving 5 bases of the junction unmatched. Looked up from germline, CDR1 is SGHRS and CDR2 is YFSETQ. The CDR3 sequence is CASISGTGGTEAFF. The CDR3 DNA sequence: TGCGCCAGCATTTCCGGGACAGGGGGCACTGAAGCTTTCTTT. Using reference TRBV5-1 and TRBJ1-1 for the parts outside the CDR3, the full variable domain is KAGVTQTPRYLIKTRGQQVTLSCSPISGHRSVSWYQQTPGQGLQFLFEYFSETQRNKGNFPGRFSGRQFSNSRSEMNVSTLELGDSALYLCASISGTGGTEAFFGQGTRLTVV.

The genes are TRBV28 and TRBJ1-5, with D perhaps matching TRBD1 (6 bases). The germline V and J ends were trimmed by 4 bases and 6 bases, with 10 bases remaining between them. Germline assignment: CDR1 MDHEN and CDR2 SYDVKM. The CDR3 loop spans 13 amino acids. The CDR3 DNA reads TGTGCCAGCAGTTCGGGGACACGTCAGCCCCAGCATTTT. It codes for CASSSGTRQPQHF.

This sequence joins TRBV29-1 and TRBJ1-5; 7 nucleotides align to TRBD1. Germline V gene data show CDR1 as SQVTM and CDR2 as ANQGSEA. This CDR3 contains 13 residues. V trimming: 4 bases; J trimming: 10 bases; junction bases outside the gene matches: 10. The CDR3, as DNA: TGCAGCGTTGCTTGGCAGGGGGATGGACCCCAGCATTTT. Protein product: CSVAWQGDGPQHF.

The chain employs TRBV11-2 and TRBJ1-3, with D perhaps TRBD1 (6 bases). The CDR3 covers 16 residues. V was pared by 5 bases and J by 0 bases, with 14 bases between. CDR1 SGHAT and CDR2 FQNNGV come from the germline V gene. CDR3 nucleotide sequence: TGTGCCAGCAGCAGCGGACAGTCCAGCTCTGGAAACACCATATATTTT. It codes for CASSSGQSSSGNTIYF.

With regard to this clone: A junction boundary mismatches the germline segment, possibly from a read error. The chain employs TRBV7-3 and TRBJ2-6; D may be TRBD1 or TRBD2 (6 bases each). CDR3 size: 19 residues. Germline CDR1 and CDR2: SGHTA and FQGTGA. The DNA for the CDR3 is TGTGCCAGCACCTTAATGGGGGGCCCGTACCGTACTGGGGCCAACGTCCTGACTTTC. This codes for CASTLMGGPYRTGANVLTF.

V is TRBV4-2 and J is TRBJ2-7, with 8 bases that match TRBD2. CDR1 is LGHNA and CDR2 is YNFKEQ in the germline V gene. CDR3 length: 14 amino acids. Germline trimming cut 1 base from V and 3 bases from J; bases unmatched to any gene: 2. In nucleotides, the CDR3 is TGTGCCAGCAGCCAAGGTAGCGGGGACTACGAGCAGTACTTC. Its protein product is CASSQGSGDYEQYF.

The chain couples TRBV11-2 to TRBJ2-5; TRBD2 matches at 7 bases. The CDR3 covers 16 residues. After removal of 5 bases from V and 4 bases from J, the junction contained 13 bases not matched to a gene. Per germline, CDR1 SGHAT and CDR2 FQNNGV. The CDR3 protein is CASSGSLGGGGETQYF. The DNA for the CDR3 is TGTGCCAGCAGCGGATCCTTGGGCGGGGGAGGAGAGACCCAGTACTTC. Together with reference TRBV11-2 and TRBJ2-5, the CDR3 gives the full variable domain: EAGVAQSPRYKIIEKRQSVAFWCNPISGHATLYWYQQILGQGPKLLIQFQNNGVVDDSQLPKDRFSAERLKGVDSTLKIQPAKLEDSAVYLCASSGSLGGGGETQYFGPGTRLLVL.

The sample holds a few counts of this clone. The chain employs TRBV7-9 and TRBJ1-5; TRBD1 matches at 7 bases. The germline gives CDR1 SEHNR, CDR2 FQNEAQ (reference sequence). CDR3 length: 13 amino acids. V was clipped by 0 bases and J by 11 bases; unmatched bases: 4. CDR3 DNA: TGTGCCAGCAGCTTAGCCGGGACAGAGTCCCAGCATTTT. It codes for CASSLAGTESQHF.

The chain uses TRBV9 and TRBJ2-5; TRBD2 aligns across 8 bases. This CDR3 has 13 amino acids. Germline loops: CDR1 SGDLS, CDR2 YYNGEE. J was trimmed by 4 bases and V by 4 bases; bases with no gene match: 3. The CDR3 protein is CASSRTSGETQYF. The CDR3 bases are TGTGCCAGCAGCCGTACTAGCGGAGAGACCCAGTACTTC.

A few counts support this clone. The V call is TRBV11-2, the J call TRBJ2-7; maybe TRBD1 (5 bases). Per the germline V gene, CDR1 is SGHAT and CDR2 is FQNNGV. The V end was cut by 3 bases, the J end by 3 bases, with 15 bases between. This CDR3 has 15 residues. The CDR3 spells CASSFTRGHGYEQYF. The DNA for the CDR3 is TGTGCCAGCAGCTTTACCCGAGGACATGGCTACGAGCAGTACTTC. The complete variable domain, with remaining parts taken from reference TRBV11-2 and TRBJ2-7, reads EAGVAQSPRYKIIEKRQSVAFWCNPISGHATLYWYQQILGQGPKLLIQFQNNGVVDDSQLPKDRFSAERLKGVDSTLKIQPAKLEDSAVYLCASSFTRGHGYEQYFGPGTRLTVT.

This chain connects TRBV7-6 to TRBJ2-1, with D unclear. Germline V CDR1 and CDR2: SGHVS, FNYEAQ. Trimming took off 2 bases at V and 0 bases at J, with 11 bases between the two ends. The CDR3 sequence is 16 residues long. Here the CDR3 DNA reads TGTGCCAGCAGCTTACATCACAGCCTCTCCTACAATGAGCAGTTCTTC. This encodes CASSLHHSLSYNEQFF.